This TCR beta chain was recovered during a study of blood T cells in healthy people across ages (dated by TCRdb to between 2014 and 2017). About the investigation overall: In model experiments, template switching captured about one uniquely barcoded TCR beta cDNA molecule for every two T cells. Age-related changes in TCR beta repertoire diversity were measured in the study by deep sequencing normalized with unique cDNA molecular identifiers. The donors were split into four age groups: young (average roughly 15 years), middle-aged (about 40), aged (roughly 68) and long-lived (under 85). To avoid experimental bias, donors of different ages were randomly spread across the sequencing lanes. The study analyzed two additional independent replicas of 1 million unique cDNA reads from the same blood draw for two donors, one aged 18 to 30 and one aged 80 or older.

Looking up the germline V gene yields CDR1 MNHEY and CDR2 SVGAGI. Clipping removes 5 bases from V and 4 bases from J, with 5 as the unmatched junction base count. Including the terminal cysteine and phenylalanine, the CDR3 comprises 13 residues. Here the CDR3 DNA is all that survives: 39 bases in frame from base 1. On the study overall, not on this receptor specifically: Because the CMV infection status of the donors was unknown, age-related changes in expanded clonotypes may potentially have been confounded. Observed TCR beta diversity per million T cells fell roughly linearly with age, and a significant reduction was already apparent by age roughly 40. Compared with the aged group, the long-lived group had more naive CD4+ T cells, fewer expanded clones and increased TCR diversity, suggesting age selection. There was a strong correlation between observed TCR beta diversity and the percentage of naive T cells measured by flow cytometry. Since profiling was done on bulk unsorted PBMCs, naive and antigen-experienced compartments could not be conclusively compared. Estimates of total diversity based on one million sequenced T cells were regarded as lower bounds and as underestimates.

Library generation was performed with 5' RACE. A second 7 to 11 cycle PCR used a sample-barcoded 5' primer and a J-beta primer mix. A unique molecular identifier was introduced onto each TCR beta cDNA molecule by a template-switch 5' adaptor carrying 12 random nucleotides. At least 2.5 million CDR3-containing paired-end reads were obtained from each sample. All of the RNA was converted into first-strand cDNA using the Mint cDNA synthesis kit, with a TRBC-specific oligonucleotide serving as the primer. Following uracil-DNA glycosylase treatment, all cDNA underwent a first 18-cycle PCR with the universal primers M1SS and BC2_uni_R. The authors' pipeline ran thus. For normalization, 1 million high-quality reads were randomly selected from each sample, with every read carrying a distinct molecular identifier. Instead of being binned into consensus sequences, reads that shared molecular identifiers were thrown out. MiTCR, with a Q25 quality threshold and the strictest error-elimination algorithm, was used for CDR3 identification, clonotype clustering and error correction. A nonparametric unseen species model with Euler transformation was used to estimate lower-bound total TCR beta diversity. TCRdb applied fastp at Q25 and MiXCR to the public reads, then kept only in-frame beta chains. Rows with one shared CDR3 protein collapse into an entry with the most common genes and DNA. The V and J calls here are based on TCRdb, not the publication. A total of roughly 1.9 million distinct CDR3 sequences appear in this sample, around 40% of them only once. The ten largest clones take up around 23% of the sample.

The donors were 40 or so Caucasian individuals from Russia, aged roughly 6 to 90 years, who were systemically healthy. Each donor gave about 9.7 milliliters of peripheral blood, drawn into EDTA-treated Vacutainer tubes. PBMCs were isolated by Ficoll-Paque density-gradient centrifugation, with at least 6.5 million obtained per sample. Trizol reagent was used to extract total RNA from the PBMCs, yielding at least 6 micrograms per sample. For every donor, flow cytometry on a PBMC aliquot measured the percentage of naive CD45RAhigh/CD27high T cells. This clonotype was seen repeatedly, ten times or more. Which antigen it targets is not known. Base qualities are not recorded, but no much larger clone differs from it by a single base.

Sequencing was carried out using blood. The receptor's source is a human donor in good health. Recombination joined TRBV6-5 with TRBJ2-7; 7 nucleotides in the junction match TRBD1. Here the CDR3 is given as CASSRDSRYEQYF. The DNA sequence follows: TGTGCCAGCAGTCGGGACAGTCGTTACGAGCAGTACTTC.